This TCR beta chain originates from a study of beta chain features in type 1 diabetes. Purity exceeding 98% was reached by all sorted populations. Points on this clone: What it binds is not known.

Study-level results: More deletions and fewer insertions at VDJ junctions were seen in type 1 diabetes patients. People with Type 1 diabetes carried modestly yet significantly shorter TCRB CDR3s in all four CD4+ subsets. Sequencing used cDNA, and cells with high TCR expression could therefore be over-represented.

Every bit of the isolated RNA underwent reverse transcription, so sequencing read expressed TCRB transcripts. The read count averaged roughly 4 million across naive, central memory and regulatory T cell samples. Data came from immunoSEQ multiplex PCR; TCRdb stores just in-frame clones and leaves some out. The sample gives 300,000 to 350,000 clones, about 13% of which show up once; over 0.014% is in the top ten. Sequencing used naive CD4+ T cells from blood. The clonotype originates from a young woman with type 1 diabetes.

The CDR3 loop reads CASSQDWGTGPETQYF. The CDR3 bases are TGCGCCAGCAGCCAAGATTGGGGGACTGGGCCGGAGACCCAGTACTTC. This chain joins TRBV4-3 and TRBJ2-5; D is perhaps TRBD2 (6 bases). Trimming removed 0 bases from V and 5 bases from J, with 16 bases in between. The CDR3 loop spans 16 amino acids. Germline-derived CDR1 and CDR2 are LGHNA and YSLEER.